This T cell receptor (beta chain) was identified in a study of identical twins. CDR1 is SGHRS, CDR2 YFSETQ, per germline. V lost 4 bases and J 2 bases, leaving 9 bases between the germline ends. CDR3 length: 13 amino acids. As for this clonotype: What it binds is unknown.

Via MiXCR, TCRdb re-called the 5' RACE reads, giving one row per CDR3 protein. The table includes under 350,000 distinct CDR3 sequences, roughly 9.8% detected once. Study observations and caveats: Conclusions rested on cross-sectional statistics rather than following the same donors.

The same sample was also studied in work on yellow fever vaccine responses in identical twins.

The gene calls are TRBV5-1 and TRBJ1-1; D uncertain. The sample was CD8+ T cells sorted from blood. The clonotype originates from a woman aged 18-29 years in good health. The CDR3 DNA reads TGCGCCAGCAGCCCAGAACTAAACACTGAAGCTTTCTTT. Translating gives CASSPELNTEAFF.